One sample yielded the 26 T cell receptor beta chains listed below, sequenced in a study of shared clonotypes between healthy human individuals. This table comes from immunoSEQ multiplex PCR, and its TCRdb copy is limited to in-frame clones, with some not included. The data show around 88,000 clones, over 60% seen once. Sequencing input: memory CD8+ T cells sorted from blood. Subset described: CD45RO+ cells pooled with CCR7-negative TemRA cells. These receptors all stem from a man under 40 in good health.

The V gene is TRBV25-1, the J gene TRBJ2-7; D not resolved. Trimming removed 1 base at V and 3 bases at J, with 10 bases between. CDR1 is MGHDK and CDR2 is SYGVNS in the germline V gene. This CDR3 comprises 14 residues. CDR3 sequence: CASSELFSDYEQYF. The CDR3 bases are TGTGCCAGCAGTGAATTGTTTAGTGACTACGAGCAGTACTTC.

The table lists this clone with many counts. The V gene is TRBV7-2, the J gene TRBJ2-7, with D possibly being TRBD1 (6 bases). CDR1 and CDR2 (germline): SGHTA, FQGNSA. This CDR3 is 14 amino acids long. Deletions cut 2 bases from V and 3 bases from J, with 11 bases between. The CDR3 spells CASSLHRDYYEQYF. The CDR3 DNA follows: TGTGCCAGCAGCTTACACAGGGATTACTACGAGCAGTACTTC.

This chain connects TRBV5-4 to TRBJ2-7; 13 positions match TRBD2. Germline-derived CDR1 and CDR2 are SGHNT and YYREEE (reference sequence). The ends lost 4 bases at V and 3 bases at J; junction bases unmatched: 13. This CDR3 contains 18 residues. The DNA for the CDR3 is TGTGCCAGCAGCCAACAGGGACTAGCGGGGAGAGGTCGCTACGAGCAGTACTTC. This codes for CASSQQGLAGRGRYEQYF.

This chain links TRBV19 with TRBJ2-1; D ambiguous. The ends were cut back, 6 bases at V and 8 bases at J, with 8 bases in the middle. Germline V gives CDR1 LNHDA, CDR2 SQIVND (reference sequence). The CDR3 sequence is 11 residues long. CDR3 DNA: TGTGCCAGTAGAGGGTGGTATGAGCAGTTCTTC. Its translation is CASRGWYEQFF.

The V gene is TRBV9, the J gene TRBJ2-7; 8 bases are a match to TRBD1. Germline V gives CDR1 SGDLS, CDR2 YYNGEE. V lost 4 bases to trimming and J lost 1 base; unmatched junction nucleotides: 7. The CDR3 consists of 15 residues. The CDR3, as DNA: TGTGCCAGCAGCTCCTCCGGGACAGGATCCTACGAGCAGTACTTC. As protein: CASSSSGTGSYEQYF. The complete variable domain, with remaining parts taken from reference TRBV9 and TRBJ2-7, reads DSGVTQTPKHLITATGQRVTLRCSPRSGDLSVYWYQQSLDQGLQFLIQYYNGEERAKGNILERFSAQQFPDLHSELNLSSLELGDSALYFCASSSSGTGSYEQYFGPGTRLTVT.

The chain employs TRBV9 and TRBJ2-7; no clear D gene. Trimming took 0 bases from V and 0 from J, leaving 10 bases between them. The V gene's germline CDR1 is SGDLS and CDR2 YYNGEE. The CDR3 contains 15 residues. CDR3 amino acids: CASSVAVDSSYEQYF. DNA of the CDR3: TGTGCCAGCAGCGTAGCTGTAGATAGCTCCTACGAGCAGTACTTC.

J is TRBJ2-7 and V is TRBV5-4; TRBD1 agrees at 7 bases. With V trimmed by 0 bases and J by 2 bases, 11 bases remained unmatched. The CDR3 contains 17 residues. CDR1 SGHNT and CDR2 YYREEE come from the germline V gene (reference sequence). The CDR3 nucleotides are TGTGCCAGCAGCTTGGTGGGGCCCAGGGGGTGGGCCTACGAGCAGTACTTC. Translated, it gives CASSLVGPRGWAYEQYF.

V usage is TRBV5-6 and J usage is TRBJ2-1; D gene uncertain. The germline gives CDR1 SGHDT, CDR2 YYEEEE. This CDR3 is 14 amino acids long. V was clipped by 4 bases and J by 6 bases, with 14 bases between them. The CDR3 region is CASSPIDTPNEQFF. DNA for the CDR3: TGTGCCAGCAGCCCGATAGACACACCCAATGAGCAGTTCTTC.

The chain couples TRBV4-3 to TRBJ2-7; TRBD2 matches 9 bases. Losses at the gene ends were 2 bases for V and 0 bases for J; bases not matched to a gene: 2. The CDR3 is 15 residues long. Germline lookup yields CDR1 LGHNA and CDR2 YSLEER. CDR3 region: CASSQISGSSYEQYF. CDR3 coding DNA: TGCGCCAGCAGCCAAATTAGCGGGAGCTCCTACGAGCAGTACTTC.

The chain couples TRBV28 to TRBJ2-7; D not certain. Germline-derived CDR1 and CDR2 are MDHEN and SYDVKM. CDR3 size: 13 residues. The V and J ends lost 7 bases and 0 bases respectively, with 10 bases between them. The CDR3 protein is CASTDVGSYEQYF. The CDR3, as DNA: TGTGCCAGCACGGATGTCGGCTCCTACGAGCAGTACTTC.

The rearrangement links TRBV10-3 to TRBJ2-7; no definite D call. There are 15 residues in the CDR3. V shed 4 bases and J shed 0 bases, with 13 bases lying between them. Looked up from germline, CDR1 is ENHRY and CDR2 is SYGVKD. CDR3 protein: CAISGPAISSYEQYF. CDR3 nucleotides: TGTGCCATCAGTGGCCCGGCGATCAGCTCCTACGAGCAGTACTTC.

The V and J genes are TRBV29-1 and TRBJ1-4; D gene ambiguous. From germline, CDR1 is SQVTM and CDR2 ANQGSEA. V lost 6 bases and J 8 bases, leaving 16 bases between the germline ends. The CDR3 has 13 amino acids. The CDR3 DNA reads TGCAGCGTGCACTCGGACGGCGGGGAAAAACTGTTTTTT. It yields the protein CSVHSDGGEKLFF. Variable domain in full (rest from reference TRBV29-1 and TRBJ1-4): SAVISQKPSRDICQRGTSLTIQCQVDSQVTMMFWYRQQPGQSLTLIATANQGSEATYESGFVIDKFPISRPNLTFSTLTVSNMSPEDSSIYLCSVHSDGGEKLFFGSGTQLSVL.

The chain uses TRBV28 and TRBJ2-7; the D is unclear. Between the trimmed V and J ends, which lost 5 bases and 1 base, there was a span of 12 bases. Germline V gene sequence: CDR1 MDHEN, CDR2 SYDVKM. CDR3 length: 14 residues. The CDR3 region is CASSPGWGSYEQYF. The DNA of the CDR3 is TGTGCCAGCAGTCCCGGATGGGGTTCCTACGAGCAGTACTTC.

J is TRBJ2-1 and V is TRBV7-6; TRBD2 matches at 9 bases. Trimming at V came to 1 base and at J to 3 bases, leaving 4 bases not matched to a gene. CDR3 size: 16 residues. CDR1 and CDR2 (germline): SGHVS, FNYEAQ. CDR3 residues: CASSLGPAGGYNEQFF. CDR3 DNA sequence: TGTGCCAGCAGCTTAGGTCCAGCGGGGGGCTACAATGAGCAGTTCTTC.

CDR3 amino acids: CASSRADYEQYF. In nucleotides, the CDR3 is TGTGCCAGCAGTAGGGCGGACTACGAGCAGTACTTC. The chain has TRBV28 and TRBJ2-7, with D unclear. The CDR3 runs to 12 residues. V was clipped by 5 bases and J by 3 bases, with 8 bases between them. Germline lookup yields CDR1 MDHEN and CDR2 SYDVKM.

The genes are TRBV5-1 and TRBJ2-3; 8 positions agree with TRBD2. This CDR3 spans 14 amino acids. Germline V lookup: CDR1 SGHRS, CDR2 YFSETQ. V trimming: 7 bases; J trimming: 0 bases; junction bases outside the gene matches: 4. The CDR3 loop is CASQRGGSTDTQYF. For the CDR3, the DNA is TGCGCCAGCCAACGGGGGGGAAGCACAGATACGCAGTATTTT.

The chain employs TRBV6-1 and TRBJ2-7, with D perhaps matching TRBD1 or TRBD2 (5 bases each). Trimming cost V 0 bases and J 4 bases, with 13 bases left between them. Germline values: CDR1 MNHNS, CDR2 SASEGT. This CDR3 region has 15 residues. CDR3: CASSEAAGASYEQYF. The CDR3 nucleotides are TGTGCCAGCAGTGAAGCGGCCGGGGCTTCGTACGAGCAGTACTTC.

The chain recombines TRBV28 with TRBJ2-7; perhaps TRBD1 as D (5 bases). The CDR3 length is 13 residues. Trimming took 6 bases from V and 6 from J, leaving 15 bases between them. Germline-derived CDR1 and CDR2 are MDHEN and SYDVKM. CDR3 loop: CASSPQELFEQYF. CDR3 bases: TGTGCCAGCAGCCCACAGGAGCTCTTCGAGCAGTACTTC.

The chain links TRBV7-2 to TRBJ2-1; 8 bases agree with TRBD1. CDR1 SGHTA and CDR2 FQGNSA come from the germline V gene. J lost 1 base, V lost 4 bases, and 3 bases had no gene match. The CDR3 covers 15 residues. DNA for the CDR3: TGTGCCAGCAGCTGGGGACAGGATTCCTACAATGAGCAGTTCTTC. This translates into CASSWGQDSYNEQFF.

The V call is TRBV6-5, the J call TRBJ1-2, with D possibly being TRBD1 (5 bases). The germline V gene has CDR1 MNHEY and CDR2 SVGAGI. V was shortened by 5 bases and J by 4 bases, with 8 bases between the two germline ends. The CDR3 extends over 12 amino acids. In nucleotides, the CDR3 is TGTGCCAGCAGTAAAGACAGCTATGGCTACACCTTC. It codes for CASSKDSYGYTF.

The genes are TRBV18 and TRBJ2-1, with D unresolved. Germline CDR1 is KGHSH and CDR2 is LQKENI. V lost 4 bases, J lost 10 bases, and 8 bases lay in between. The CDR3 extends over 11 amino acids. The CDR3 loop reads CASSLVEEQFF. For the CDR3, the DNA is TGTGCCAGCTCACTAGTAGAAGAGCAGTTCTTC.

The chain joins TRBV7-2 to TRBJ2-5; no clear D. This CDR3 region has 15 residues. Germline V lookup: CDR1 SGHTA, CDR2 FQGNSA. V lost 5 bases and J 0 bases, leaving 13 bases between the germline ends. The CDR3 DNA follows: TGTGCCAGCAGCCGGATGGTGGGGAACCAAGAGACCCAGTACTTC. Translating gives CASSRMVGNQETQYF. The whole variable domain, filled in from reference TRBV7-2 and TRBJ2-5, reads GAGVSQSPSNKVTEKGKDVELRCDPISGHTALYWYRQSLGQGLEFLIYFQGNSAPDKSGLPSDRFSAERTGGSVSTLTIQRTQQEDSAVYLCASSRMVGNQETQYFGPGTRLLVL.

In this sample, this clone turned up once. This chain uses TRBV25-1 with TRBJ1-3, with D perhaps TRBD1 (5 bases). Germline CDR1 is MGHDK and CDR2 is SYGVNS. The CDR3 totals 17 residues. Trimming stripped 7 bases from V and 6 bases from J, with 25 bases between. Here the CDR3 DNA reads TGTGCCAGCACCCCCGGCTCCATCACAGGTCCCCAAAACACCATATATTTT. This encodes CASTPGSITGPQNTIYF. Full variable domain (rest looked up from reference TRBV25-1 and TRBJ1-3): EADIYQTPRYLVIGTGKKITLECSQTMGHDKMYWYQQDPGMELHLIHYSYGVNSTEKGDLSSESTVSRIRTEHFPLTLESARPSHTSQYLCASTPGSITGPQNTIYFGEGSWLTVV.

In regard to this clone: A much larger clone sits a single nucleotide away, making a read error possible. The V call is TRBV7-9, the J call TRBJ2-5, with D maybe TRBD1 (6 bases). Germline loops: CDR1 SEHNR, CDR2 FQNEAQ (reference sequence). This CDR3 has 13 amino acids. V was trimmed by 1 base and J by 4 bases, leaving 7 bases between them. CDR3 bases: TGTGCCAGCAGCTTAGGCAGGGGAGAGACCCAGTACTTC. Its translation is CASSLGRGETQYF. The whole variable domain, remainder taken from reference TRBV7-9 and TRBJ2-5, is DTGVSQNPRHKITKRGQNVTFRCDPISEHNRLYWYRQTLGQGPEFLTYFQNEAQLEKSRLLSDRFSAERPKGSFSTLEIQRTEQGDSAMYLCASSLGRGETQYFGPGTRLLVL.

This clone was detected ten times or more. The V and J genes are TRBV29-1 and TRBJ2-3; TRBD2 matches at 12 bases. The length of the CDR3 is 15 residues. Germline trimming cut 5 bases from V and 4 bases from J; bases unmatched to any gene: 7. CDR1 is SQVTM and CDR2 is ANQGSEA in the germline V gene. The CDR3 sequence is CSVWASGRASDTQYF. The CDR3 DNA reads TGCAGCGTTTGGGCTAGCGGGAGGGCCTCAGATACGCAGTATTTT.

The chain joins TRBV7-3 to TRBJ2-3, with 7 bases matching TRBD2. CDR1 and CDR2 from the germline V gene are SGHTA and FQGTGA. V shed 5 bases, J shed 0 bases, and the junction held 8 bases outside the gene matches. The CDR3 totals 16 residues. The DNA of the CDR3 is TGTGCCAGCAGCCTGCTTGGCGGGAGCAGCACAGATACGCAGTATTTT. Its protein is CASSLLGGSSTDTQYF.